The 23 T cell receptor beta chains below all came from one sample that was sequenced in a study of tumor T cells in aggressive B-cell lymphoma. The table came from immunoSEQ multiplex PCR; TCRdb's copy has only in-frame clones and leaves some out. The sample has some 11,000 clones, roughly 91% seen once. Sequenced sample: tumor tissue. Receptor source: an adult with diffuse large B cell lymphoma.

This chain's CDR3 is CASSLSGQGHQPQHF. The DNA of the CDR3 is TGTGCCAGCAGTTTATCGGGACAGGGCCATCAGCCCCAGCATTTT. The chain uses TRBV27 and TRBJ1-5; 9 bases are a match to TRBD1. The ends lost 0 bases at V and 5 bases at J; junction bases unmatched: 2. Germline V gene lookup returns CDR1 MNHEY and CDR2 SMNVEV (reference sequence). The CDR3 length is 15 residues.

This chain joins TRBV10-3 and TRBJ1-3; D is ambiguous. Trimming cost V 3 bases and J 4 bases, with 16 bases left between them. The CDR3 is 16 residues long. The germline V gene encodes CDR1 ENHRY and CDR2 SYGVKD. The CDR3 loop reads CAISEGGLSGGNTIYF. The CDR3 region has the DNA TGTGCCATCAGTGAAGGTGGGCTGAGCGGGGGAAACACCATATATTTT.

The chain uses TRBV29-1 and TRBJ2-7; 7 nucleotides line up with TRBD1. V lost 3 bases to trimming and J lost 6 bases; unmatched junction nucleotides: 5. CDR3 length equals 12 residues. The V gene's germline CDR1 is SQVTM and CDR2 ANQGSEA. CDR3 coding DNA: TGCAGCGTTGATACAGGGGAGAGCGAGCAGTACTTC. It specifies CSVDTGESEQYF.

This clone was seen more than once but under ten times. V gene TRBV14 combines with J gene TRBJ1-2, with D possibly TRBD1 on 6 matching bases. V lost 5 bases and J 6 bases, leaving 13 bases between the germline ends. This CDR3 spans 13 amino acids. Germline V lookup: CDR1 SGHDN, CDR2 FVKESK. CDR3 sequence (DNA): TGTGCCAGCAGCAAAGCAGGGGCAAATGGCTACACCTTC. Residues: CASSKAGANGYTF.

This CDR3 reads CASSLITGSYNEQFF. DNA for the CDR3: TGTGCCAGCAGCTTAATTACAGGCTCCTACAATGAGCAGTTCTTC. The rearrangement uses TRBV7-3 and TRBJ2-1; possibly TRBD1 for D (5 bases). This CDR3 comprises 15 residues. Germline-derived CDR1 and CDR2 are SGHTA and FQGTGA. V lost 1 base and J 0 bases, leaving 7 bases between the germline ends.

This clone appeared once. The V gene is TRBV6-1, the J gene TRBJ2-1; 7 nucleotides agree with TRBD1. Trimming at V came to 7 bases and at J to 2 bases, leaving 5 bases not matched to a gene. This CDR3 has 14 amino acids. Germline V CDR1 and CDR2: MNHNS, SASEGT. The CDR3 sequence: CASTRDSPYNEQFF. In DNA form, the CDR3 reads TGTGCCAGCACCCGGGACAGTCCCTACAATGAGCAGTTCTTC.

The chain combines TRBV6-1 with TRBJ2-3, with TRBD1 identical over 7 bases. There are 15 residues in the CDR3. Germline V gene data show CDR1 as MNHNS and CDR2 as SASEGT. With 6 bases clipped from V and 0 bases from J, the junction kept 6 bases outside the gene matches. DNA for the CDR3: TGTGCCAGCAGGGGGACAGTATCTAGCACAGATACGCAGTATTTT. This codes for CASRGTVSSTDTQYF.

In DNA, the CDR3 is TGTGCCAGCAGCTTACTGGTCCAGAGCAATCAGCCCCAGCATTTT. It encodes CASSLLVQSNQPQHF. The rearrangement uses TRBV7-8 and TRBJ1-5; D gene uncertain. The CDR3 loop spans 15 amino acids. The V end lost 2 bases, the J end lost 1 base, and 9 bases lay between the germline ends. Germline V gene lookup returns CDR1 SGHVS and CDR2 FQNEAQ.

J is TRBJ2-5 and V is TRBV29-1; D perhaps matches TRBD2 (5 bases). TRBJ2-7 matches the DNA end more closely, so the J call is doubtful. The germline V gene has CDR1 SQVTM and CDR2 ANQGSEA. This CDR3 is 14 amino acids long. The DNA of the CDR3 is TGCAGCGTCGCCAGCGGTTTGGGCGGATACGAGCAGTACTTC. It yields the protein CSVASGLGGYEQYF.

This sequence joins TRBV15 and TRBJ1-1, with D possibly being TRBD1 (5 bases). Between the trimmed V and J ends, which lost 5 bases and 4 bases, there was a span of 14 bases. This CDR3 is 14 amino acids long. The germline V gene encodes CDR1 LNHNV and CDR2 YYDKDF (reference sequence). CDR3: CATSPLTQVTEAFF. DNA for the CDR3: TGTGCCACCAGCCCCCTCACACAGGTCACTGAAGCTTTCTTT.

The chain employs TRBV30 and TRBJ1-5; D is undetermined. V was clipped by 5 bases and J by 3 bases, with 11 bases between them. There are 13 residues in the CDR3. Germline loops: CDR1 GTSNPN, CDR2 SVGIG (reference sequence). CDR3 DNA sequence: TGTGCCTGGGGGAGACAAGACAATCAGCCCCAGCATTTT. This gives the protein CAWGRQDNQPQHF.

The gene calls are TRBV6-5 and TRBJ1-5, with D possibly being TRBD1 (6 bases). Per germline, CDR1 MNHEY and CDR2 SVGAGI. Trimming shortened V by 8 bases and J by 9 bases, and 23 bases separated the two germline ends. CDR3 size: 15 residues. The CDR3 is CASGARGGGGMPQHF. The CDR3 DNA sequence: TGTGCCAGCGGAGCTAGGGGAGGGGGGGGGATGCCCCAGCATTTT.

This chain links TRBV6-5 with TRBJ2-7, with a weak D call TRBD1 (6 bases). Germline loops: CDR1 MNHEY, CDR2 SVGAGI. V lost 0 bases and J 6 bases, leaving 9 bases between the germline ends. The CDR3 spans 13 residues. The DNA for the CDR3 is TGTGCCAGCAGTTACTCGTTGGGGGCCGAGCAGTACTTC. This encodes CASSYSLGAEQYF.

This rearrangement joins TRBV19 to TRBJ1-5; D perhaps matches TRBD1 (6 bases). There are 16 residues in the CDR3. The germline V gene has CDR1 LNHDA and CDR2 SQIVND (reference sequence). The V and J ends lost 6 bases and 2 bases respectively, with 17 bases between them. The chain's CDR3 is CASSNRDNYRNQPQHF. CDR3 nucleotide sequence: TGTGCCAGTAGCAACCGGGACAATTATCGCAATCAGCCCCAGCATTTT.

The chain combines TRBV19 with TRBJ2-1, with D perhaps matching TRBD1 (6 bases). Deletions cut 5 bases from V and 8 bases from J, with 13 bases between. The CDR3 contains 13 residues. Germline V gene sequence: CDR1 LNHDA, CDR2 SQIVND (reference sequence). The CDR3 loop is CASSLGASYEQFF. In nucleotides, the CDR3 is TGTGCCAGTAGTTTGGGGGCCAGTTATGAGCAGTTCTTC.

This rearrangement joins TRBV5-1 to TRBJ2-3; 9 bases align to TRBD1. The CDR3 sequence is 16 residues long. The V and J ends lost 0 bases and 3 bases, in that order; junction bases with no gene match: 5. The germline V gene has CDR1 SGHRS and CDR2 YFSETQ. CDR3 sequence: CASSLVTGGGTDTQYF. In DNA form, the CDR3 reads TGCGCCAGCAGCTTGGTAACAGGGGGCGGGACAGATACGCAGTATTTT. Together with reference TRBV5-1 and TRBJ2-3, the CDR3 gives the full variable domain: KAGVTQTPRYLIKTRGQQVTLSCSPISGHRSVSWYQQTPGQGLQFLFEYFSETQRNKGNFPGRFSGRQFSNSRSEMNVSTLELGDSALYLCASSLVTGGGTDTQYFGPGTRLTVL.

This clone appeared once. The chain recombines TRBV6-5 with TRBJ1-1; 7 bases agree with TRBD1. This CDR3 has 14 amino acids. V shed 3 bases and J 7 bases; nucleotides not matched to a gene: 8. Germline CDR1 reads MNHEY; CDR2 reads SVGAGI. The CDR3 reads CASSYVQGDLEAFF. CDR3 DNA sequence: TGTGCCAGCAGTTATGTTCAGGGGGACCTTGAAGCTTTCTTT.

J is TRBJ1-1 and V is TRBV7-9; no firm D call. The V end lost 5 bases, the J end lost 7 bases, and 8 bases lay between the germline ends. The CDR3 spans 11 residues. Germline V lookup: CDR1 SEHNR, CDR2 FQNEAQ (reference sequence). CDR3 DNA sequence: TGTGCCAGCAGCCGTCTTATTGAAGCTTTCTTT. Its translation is CASSRLIEAFF.

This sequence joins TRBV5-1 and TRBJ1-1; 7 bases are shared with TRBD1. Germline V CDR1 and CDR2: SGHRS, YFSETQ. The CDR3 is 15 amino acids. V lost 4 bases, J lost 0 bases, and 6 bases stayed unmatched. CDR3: CASSRDRLMNTEAFF. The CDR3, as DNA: TGCGCCAGCAGCAGGGACAGACTCATGAACACTGAAGCTTTCTTT.

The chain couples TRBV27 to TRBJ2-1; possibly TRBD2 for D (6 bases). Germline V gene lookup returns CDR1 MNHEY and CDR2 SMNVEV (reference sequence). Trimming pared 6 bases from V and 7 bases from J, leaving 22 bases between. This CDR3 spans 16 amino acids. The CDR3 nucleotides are TGTGCCAGCAGGATGCGGGGAGCGGGTGATCGTAATGAGCAGTTCTTC. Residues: CASRMRGAGDRNEQFF.

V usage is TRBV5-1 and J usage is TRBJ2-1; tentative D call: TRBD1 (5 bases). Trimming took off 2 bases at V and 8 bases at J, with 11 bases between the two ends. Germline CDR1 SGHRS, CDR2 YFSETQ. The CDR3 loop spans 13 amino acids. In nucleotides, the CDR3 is TGCGCCAGCAGCTTTCAGGGTGAGGATGAGCAGTTCTTC. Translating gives CASSFQGEDEQFF.

The DNA of the CDR3 is TGTGCCAGTAGTGAGACTAGCGGGGAATTCTACGAGCAGTACTTC. It yields the protein CASSETSGEFYEQYF. This chain connects TRBV19 to TRBJ2-7, with TRBD2 identical over 11 bases. J gave up 3 bases and V 5 bases, and 6 bases lay outside the gene matches. Germline V gene data show CDR1 as LNHDA and CDR2 as SQIVND (reference sequence). There are 15 residues in the CDR3.

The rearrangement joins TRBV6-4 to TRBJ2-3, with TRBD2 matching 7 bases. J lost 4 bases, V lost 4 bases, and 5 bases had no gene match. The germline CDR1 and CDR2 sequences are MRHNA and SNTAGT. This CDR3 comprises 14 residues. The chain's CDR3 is CASSAGGQADTQYF. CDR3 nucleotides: TGTGCCAGCAGTGCGGGGGGTCAGGCAGATACGCAGTATTTT.